Listed here are 31 T cell receptor beta chains from one sample, sequenced in a study of cytomegalovirus exposure and HLA in healthy donors. The primer mix had 60 Vbeta and 13 Jbeta primers. Produced via immunoSEQ multiplex PCR; TCRdb's table is partial and in-frame only. The table records around 120,000 clones, 80% of them present only once. The specimen sequenced was PBMCs. The receptors derive from a man between 25 and 39 years old in good health and CMV-seronegative.

The chain joins TRBV7-2 to TRBJ1-1; D uncertain. The V and J ends lost 2 bases and 8 bases respectively, with 9 bases between them. Germline V gene lookup returns CDR1 SGHTA and CDR2 FQGNSA. The length of the CDR3 is 12 residues. The DNA of the CDR3 is TGTGCCAGCAGCTTACTATCCCCCGAAGCTTTCTTT. This encodes CASSLLSPEAFF.

The J gene is TRBJ2-2, the V gene TRBV4-3; D not resolved. The CDR3 covers 16 residues. V was pared by 0 bases and J by 2 bases, with 10 bases between. Germline CDR1 is LGHNA and CDR2 is YSLEER. Here the CDR3 DNA reads TGCGCCAGCAGCCAAGATCCCCCTCCCAACACCGGGGAGCTGTTTTTT. Residues: CASSQDPPPNTGELFF.

Comments on this clone: One end of the junction does not line up with germline, which may come from a read error. The V call is TRBV30, the J call TRBJ1-2, with D possibly TRBD1 on 5 matching bases. Per germline, CDR1 GTSNPN and CDR2 SVGIG (reference sequence). The CDR3 has 14 residues. CDR3 nucleotides: TGTGCCTGGTTGTCGGGGGAGAGATTCTATGGCTACCCCTTC. This encodes CAWLSGERFYGYPF. Looking up the rest from reference TRBV30 and TRBJ1-2 gives the full variable domain: SQTIHQWPATLVQPVGSPLSLECTVEGTSNPNLYWYRQAAGRGLQLLFYSVGIGQISSEVPQNLSASRPQDRQFILSSKKLLLSDSGFYLCAWLSGERFYGYPFGSGTRLTVV.

V gene TRBV29-1 combines with J gene TRBJ2-2, with 8 bases aligning to TRBD2. The CDR3 runs to 14 residues. V shed 6 bases, J shed 4 bases, and the junction held 7 bases outside the gene matches. Germline V gene sequence: CDR1 SQVTM, CDR2 ANQGSEA. CDR3 nucleotide sequence: TGCAGCGTCGTCCCGGGGGGGCCCACCGGGGAGCTGTTTTTT. Its translation: CSVVPGGPTGELFF.

The chain links TRBV15 to TRBJ2-1, with D unclear. Trimming removed 0 bases at V and 4 bases at J, with 19 bases between. The CDR3 consists of 18 residues. Germline CDR1 is LNHNV and CDR2 is YYDKDF (reference sequence). The CDR3 is CATSRDSFRRSRYNEQFF. CDR3 sequence (DNA): TGTGCCACCAGCAGAGATTCGTTCCGGCGATCGAGGTACAATGAGCAGTTCTTC.

The chain is built from TRBV7-2 and TRBJ2-1; no firm D call. Germline assignment: CDR1 SGHTA and CDR2 FQGNSA. The CDR3 runs 11 residues. V was shortened by 5 bases and J by 6 bases, with 5 bases between the two germline ends. CDR3 residues: CASSPVNEQFF. The CDR3 region has the DNA TGTGCCAGCAGCCCGGTCAATGAGCAGTTCTTC. The variable domain in full, with the rest retrieved from reference TRBV7-2 and TRBJ2-1, is GAGVSQSPSNKVTEKGKDVELRCDPISGHTALYWYRQSLGQGLEFLIYFQGNSAPDKSGLPSDRFSAERTGGSVSTLTIQRTQQEDSAVYLCASSPVNEQFFGPGTRLTVL.

The chain recombines TRBV28 with TRBJ1-5; the D gene is possibly TRBD1 (5 bases). The CDR3 contains 15 residues. V was shortened by 0 bases and J by 2 bases, with 8 bases between the two germline ends. Per germline, CDR1 MDHEN and CDR2 SYDVKM. Here the CDR3 reads CASSLWRRGNQPQHF. CDR3 DNA: TGTGCCAGCAGTTTATGGCGCAGGGGCAATCAGCCCCAGCATTTT.

The J gene is TRBJ2-5, the V gene TRBV29-1, with 7 bases aligning to TRBD2. Per germline, CDR1 SQVTM and CDR2 ANQGSEA. The CDR3 consists of 13 residues. J was trimmed by 5 bases and V by 4 bases; bases with no gene match: 7. In nucleotides, the CDR3 is TGCAGCGTTGGGGGGGGAGCCTCGGAGACCCAGTACTTC. Translating it yields CSVGGGASETQYF.

The count of this clone is one. The rearrangement uses TRBV27 and TRBJ2-1, with D unresolved. Trimming took off 8 bases at V and 7 bases at J, with 18 bases between the two ends. The CDR3 extends over 14 amino acids. Germline V gives CDR1 MNHEY, CDR2 SMNVEV (reference sequence). CDR3: CASSPGYLRNEQFF. The CDR3 bases are TGTGCCAGCTCCCCGGGTTACCTGCGGAATGAGCAGTTCTTC.

This sequence joins TRBV7-9 and TRBJ2-3; D is possibly TRBD2 (5 bases). The germline gives CDR1 SEHNR, CDR2 FQNEAQ (reference sequence). The CDR3 is 15 amino acids. Trimming took 1 base from V and 4 from J, leaving 12 bases between them. The CDR3 here is CASSLERESPDTQYF. DNA of the CDR3: TGTGCCAGCAGCTTAGAGAGGGAGTCCCCAGATACGCAGTATTTT.

The V call is TRBV2, the J call TRBJ2-2, with TRBD1 matching 7 bases. V shed 5 bases, J shed 3 bases, and the junction held 6 bases outside the gene matches. The CDR3 has 15 amino acids. CDR1 SNHLY and CDR2 FYNNEI come from the germline V gene. The CDR3 protein is CASSQQGLHTGELFF. The CDR3 DNA reads as TGTGCCAGCAGTCAACAGGGGTTACACACCGGGGAGCTGTTTTTT.

This rearrangement joins TRBV2 to TRBJ2-1; weak D call: TRBD1 (6 bases). The germline gives CDR1 SNHLY, CDR2 FYNNEI. The CDR3 is made up of 15 amino acids. The V end lost 4 bases, the J end lost 0 bases, and 10 bases lay between the germline ends. The CDR3 DNA reads as TGTGCCAGCAGTGGAAGGGGGAGCTCCTACAATGAGCAGTTCTTC. Its protein product is CASSGRGSSYNEQFF.

This chain connects TRBV7-9 to TRBJ2-7; 9 nucleotides align to TRBD1. The germline V gene has CDR1 SEHNR and CDR2 FQNEAQ (reference sequence). The CDR3 loop spans 15 amino acids. V dropped 1 base and J dropped 5; count of bases not matched to a gene: 6. CDR3 bases: TGTGCCAGCAGCTTAGGGGACAGGGCCACCCACGAGCAGTACTTC. Translated, it gives CASSLGDRATHEQYF.

The J gene is TRBJ2-1, the V gene TRBV19; a possible D gene is TRBD2 (5 bases). Germline CDR1 is LNHDA and CDR2 is SQIVND (reference sequence). The CDR3 is made up of 16 amino acids. Trimming took off 4 bases at V and 0 bases at J, with 13 bases between the two ends. CDR3 sequence: CASSTWLGSSYNEQFF. CDR3 coding DNA: TGTGCCAGTAGTACGTGGCTAGGGAGCTCCTACAATGAGCAGTTCTTC.

The chain has TRBV7-9 and TRBJ1-1; 12 bases are shared with TRBD1. CDR3 length: 14 amino acids. The germline CDR1 and CDR2 sequences are SEHNR and FQNEAQ (reference sequence). With V trimmed by 4 bases and J by 6 bases, 3 bases remained unmatched. The CDR3 DNA sequence: TGTGCCAGCAGCTGGGGACAGGGGGCCTCTGAAGCTTTCTTT. It translates to CASSWGQGASEAFF.

The V gene is TRBV28, the J gene TRBJ2-1; 8 nucleotides agree with TRBD1. V was pared by 5 bases and J by 0 bases, with 15 bases of the junction left unmatched. Germline-derived CDR1 and CDR2 are MDHEN and SYDVKM. This CDR3 is 19 amino acids long. CDR3 amino acids: CASSPPPRRQGSSYNEQFF. Here the CDR3 DNA reads TGTGCCAGCAGTCCCCCCCCACGTAGACAGGGGAGCTCCTACAATGAGCAGTTCTTC.

With regard to this clone: The germline gene is not matched at one end of the junction; a read error may be the cause. The chain combines TRBV7-9 with TRBJ2-1, with 12 bases fitting TRBD2. This CDR3 has 15 residues. Germline CDR1 is SEHNR and CDR2 is FQNEAQ (reference sequence). This CDR3 reads CSSSFTSGRFNEQFF. CDR3 nucleotides: TGTTCCAGCAGCTTTACTAGCGGGAGGTTCAATGAGCAGTTCTTC. The variable domain in full, completed from reference TRBV7-9 and TRBJ2-1, reads DTGVSQNPRHKITKRGQNVTFRCDPISEHNRLYWYRQTLGQGPEFLTYFQNEAQLEKSRLLSDRFSAERPKGSFSTLEIQRTEQGDSAMYLCSSSFTSGRFNEQFFGPGTRLTVL.

The chain recombines TRBV9 with TRBJ2-7; unclear D gene. CDR1 is SGDLS and CDR2 is YYNGEE in the germline V gene. The germline V and J ends were trimmed by 3 bases and 2 bases, with 6 bases remaining between them. The CDR3 runs 12 residues. The CDR3: CASSDNTYEQYF. Here the CDR3 DNA reads TGTGCCAGCAGCGACAACACCTACGAGCAGTACTTC.

In its sample, this clone was seen a few times. The CDR3 spells CASSLGGMEQYF. In DNA, the CDR3 is TGTGCCAGCAGCTTGGGAGGAATGGAGCAGTACTTC. The chain combines TRBV5-6 with TRBJ2-7; D uncertain. Trimming took off 0 bases at V and 7 bases at J, with 8 bases between the two ends. The CDR3 runs to 12 residues. Germline V gives CDR1 SGHDT, CDR2 YYEEEE.

This clone appeared once. The chain joins TRBV9 to TRBJ2-3; TRBD1 matches 7 bases. The CDR3 has 16 amino acids. Per germline, CDR1 SGDLS and CDR2 YYNGEE. The V and J ends lost 4 bases and 4 bases, in that order; junction bases with no gene match: 12. The CDR3, as DNA: TGTGCCAGCAGCAACGTAGAGGGGACAGCCGCAGATACGCAGTATTTT. It is translated as CASSNVEGTAADTQYF. The full variable domain, completed using reference TRBV9 and TRBJ2-3, is DSGVTQTPKHLITATGQRVTLRCSPRSGDLSVYWYQQSLDQGLQFLIQYYNGEERAKGNILERFSAQQFPDLHSELNLSSLELGDSALYFCASSNVEGTAADTQYFGPGTRLTVL.

The chain employs TRBV29-1 and TRBJ1-2, with TRBD1 identical over 12 bases. V was clipped by 3 bases and J by 7 bases; unmatched bases: 9. The CDR3 runs to 15 residues. CDR1 and CDR2 from the germline V gene are SQVTM and ANQGSEA. The CDR3 DNA reads TGCAGCGTTGATATGGGACAGGGGGCGTCGTGTGGCTACACCTTC. It is translated as CSVDMGQGASCGYTF.

This clone was seen more than once but under ten times. A read error may produce the germline difference seen at one junction end. The chain combines TRBV19 with TRBJ2-7, with D tentatively TRBD1 (6 bases). CDR1 is LNHDA and CDR2 is SQIVND in the germline V gene (reference sequence). The CDR3 has 14 amino acids. CDR3 amino acids: CASTPAGASTRQSF. The CDR3 DNA reads TGTGCCAGTACACCGGCAGGGGCATCTACGAGGCAGTCCTTC.

The CDR3 region is CASSEIGRVYGYTF. The CDR3 DNA reads as TGTGCCAGCAGTGAAATCGGCAGGGTCTATGGCTACACCTTC. The genes are TRBV6-1 and TRBJ1-2, with TRBD1 as a possible D gene (5 bases). The CDR3 has 14 residues. Germline V gene data show CDR1 as MNHNS and CDR2 as SASEGT. V lost 2 bases and J 4 bases, leaving 11 bases between the germline ends.

The chain carries TRBV4-1 and TRBJ2-5, with 7 positions matching TRBD1. The CDR3 is made up of 14 amino acids. Unmatched junction bases numbered 13, after V lost 4 bases and J lost 11 bases. Germline-derived CDR1 and CDR2 are MGHRA and YSYEKL. Written as DNA, the CDR3 is TGCGCCAGCAGCCTACACAGGACAGGAATAGAGCAGTACTTC. Residues: CASSLHRTGIEQYF.

V usage is TRBV29-1 and J usage is TRBJ1-2; 7 nucleotides match TRBD1. The CDR3 has 14 amino acids. Germline values: CDR1 SQVTM, CDR2 ANQGSEA. Unmatched junction bases numbered 8, after V lost 7 bases and J lost 0 bases. The CDR3 bases are TGCAGCGGGAGGACAGGAGCACCTAACTATGGCTACACCTTC. It yields the protein CSGRTGAPNYGYTF.

The genes are TRBV4-1 and TRBJ1-5, with D hard to call. Trimming removed 1 base at V and 7 bases at J, with 14 bases between. CDR3 length equals 15 residues. Looked up from germline, CDR1 is MGHRA and CDR2 is YSYEKL. The CDR3 DNA follows: TGCGCCAGCAGCCAAGTAATCGGAGGAGGGCAGCCCCAGCATTTT. Its protein product is CASSQVIGGGQPQHF.

CDR3 sequence: CASSLPGSGLAGGLYEQYF. DNA for the CDR3: TGTGCCAGCAGCTTACCAGGGTCGGGACTAGCGGGAGGATTGTACGAGCAGTACTTC. This chain uses TRBV7-9 with TRBJ2-7; 15 bases are shared with TRBD2. The germline CDR1 and CDR2 sequences are SEHNR and FQNEAQ (reference sequence). This CDR3 comprises 19 residues. V lost 2 bases to trimming and J lost 4 bases; unmatched junction nucleotides: 12.

This clone was seen only once. This sequence joins TRBV29-1 and TRBJ2-1; D is uncertain. The CDR3 is made up of 10 amino acids. Germline V gene lookup returns CDR1 SQVTM and CDR2 ANQGSEA. The V end was cut by 6 bases, the J end by 3 bases, with 3 bases between. CDR3 bases: TGCAGCGTGCGCTACAATGAGCAGTTCTTC. Translation: CSVRYNEQFF.

Details on this clone: Other DNA sequences within the sample encode an identical CDR3. The chain combines TRBV30 with TRBJ2-7; unclear D gene. The CDR3 has 12 residues. V lost 0 bases and J lost 8, with 11 bases in between. Germline CDR1 GTSNPN, CDR2 SVGIG (reference sequence). The CDR3 is CAWSVRMSKQYF. DNA of the CDR3: TGTGCCTGGAGTGTACGTATGAGCAAGCAGTACTTC.

CDR3 nucleotides: TGTGCCAGTAGTAAGACCGGGACAGGGTCCTACGAGCAGTACTTC. Its translation: CASSKTGTGSYEQYF. V is TRBV19 and J is TRBJ2-5; 9 bases align to TRBD1. The J call may be mistaken, given a closer DNA end match to TRBJ2-7. Germline V lookup: CDR1 LNHDA, CDR2 SQIVND (reference sequence). This CDR3 spans 15 amino acids.

DNA for the CDR3: TGTGCCAGTAGCCCCGCGGGTTTTGAAGCTTTCTTT. Amino acid sequence: CASSPAGFEAFF. The rearrangement links TRBV19 to TRBJ1-1; D gene uncertain. This CDR3 region has 12 residues. V shed 6 bases and J shed 7 bases, with 12 bases lying between them. Germline lookup yields CDR1 LNHDA and CDR2 SQIVND (reference sequence).